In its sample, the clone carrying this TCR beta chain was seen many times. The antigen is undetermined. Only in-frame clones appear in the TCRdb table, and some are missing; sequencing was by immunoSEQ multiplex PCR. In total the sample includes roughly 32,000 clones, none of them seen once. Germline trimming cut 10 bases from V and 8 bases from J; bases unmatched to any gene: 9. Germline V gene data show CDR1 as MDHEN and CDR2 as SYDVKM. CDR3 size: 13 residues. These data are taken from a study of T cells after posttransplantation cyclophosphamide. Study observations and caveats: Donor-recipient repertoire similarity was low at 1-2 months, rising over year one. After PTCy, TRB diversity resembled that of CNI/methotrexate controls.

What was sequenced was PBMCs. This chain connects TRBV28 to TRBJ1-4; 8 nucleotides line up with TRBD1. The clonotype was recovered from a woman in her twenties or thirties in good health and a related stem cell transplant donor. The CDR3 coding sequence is TGTGCCATACAGACAGGGGTAAGCGAAAAACTGTTTTTT. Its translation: CAIQTGVSEKLFF. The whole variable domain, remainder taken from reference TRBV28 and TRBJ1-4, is DVKVTQSSRYLVKRTGEKVFLECVQDMDHENMFWYRQDPGLGLRLIYFSYDVKMKEKGDIPEGYSVSREKKERFSLILESASTNQTSMYLCAIQTGVSEKLFFGSGTQLSVL.